Listed here are 23 T cell receptor beta chains from one sample, sequenced in a study of PD-L1 blockade in urothelial cancer. Clones were read by immunoSEQ multiplex PCR, and TCRdb kept only the in-frame ones, dropping some. In the table there are roughly 100,000 clones, approximately 85% of which are singletons. The sample here was PBMCs, taken around atezolizumab (anti-PD-L1) treatment. Source of these receptors: a man between 45 and 60 years old with urothelial cancer.

The chain carries TRBV9 and TRBJ2-2, with 9 nucleotides matching TRBD2. The CDR3 runs to 17 residues. With 2 bases clipped from V and 0 bases from J, the junction kept 5 bases outside the gene matches. Germline V gives CDR1 SGDLS, CDR2 YYNGEE. In nucleotides, the CDR3 is TGTGCCAGCAGCGTCCTCGGGACTAGCACGAACACCGGGGAGCTGTTTTTT. Translated: CASSVLGTSTNTGELFF.

The chain recombines TRBV27 with TRBJ2-1; a weak D match, TRBD1 (5 bases). The CDR3 totals 14 residues. Deletions cut 3 bases from V and 8 bases from J, with 14 bases between. Germline assignment: CDR1 MNHEY and CDR2 SMNVEV (reference sequence). The CDR3 region has the DNA TGTGCCAGCAGTTTCTCAAAGGGGTGGGATGAGCAGTTCTTC. Its protein product is CASSFSKGWDEQFF.

The V and J genes are TRBV29-1 and TRBJ1-4; no reliable D call. Germline V CDR1 and CDR2: SQVTM, ANQGSEA. CDR3 size: 13 residues. V was trimmed by 4 bases and J by 5 bases, leaving 11 bases between them. CDR3 sequence reads: CSVGRRLNEKLFF. CDR3 nucleotides: TGCAGCGTTGGGCGCAGGCTGAATGAAAAACTGTTTTTT.

The rearrangement joins TRBV25-1 to TRBJ1-3; no definite D call. The CDR3 runs to 16 residues. The ends were cut back, 1 base at V and 0 bases at J, with 10 bases in the middle. Germline V gene sequence: CDR1 MGHDK, CDR2 SYGVNS. The CDR3 region has the DNA TGTGCCAGCAGTGAATCATGGGCCGGCTCTGGAAACACCATATATTTT. As protein: CASSESWAGSGNTIYF.

This clone appeared a few times. V and J are TRBV7-8 and TRBJ2-2; 9 bases map to TRBD2. Germline CDR1 is SGHVS and CDR2 is FQNEAQ. The CDR3 length is 15 residues. J lost 6 bases, V lost 8 bases, and 10 bases had no gene match. The CDR3 sequence: CASLAGDLAAGELFF. CDR3 coding DNA: TGTGCCAGCTTAGCGGGAGACTTGGCGGCCGGGGAGCTGTTTTTT.

The CDR3 coding sequence is TGCAGCGTTGGGAGGATGGACGTCTACGGCTACACCTTC. Translating gives CSVGRMDVYGYTF. J is TRBJ1-2 and V is TRBV29-1; unclear D gene. The CDR3 has 13 residues. Germline V CDR1 and CDR2: SQVTM, ANQGSEA. The ends were cut back, 4 bases at V and 8 bases at J, with 17 bases in the middle.

V and J are TRBV7-3 and TRBJ2-5; perhaps TRBD2 as D (6 bases). Germline loops: CDR1 SGHTA, CDR2 FQGTGA. V lost 5 bases to trimming and J lost 4 bases, with 14 bases between them. The CDR3 runs 14 residues. The CDR3 region has the DNA TGTGCCAGCAGCCCCTCGGGACTGGGAGAGACCCAGTACTTC. It encodes CASSPSGLGETQYF.

This clone appeared a single time. This chain connects TRBV13 to TRBJ2-1; tentatively, D is TRBD2 (6 bases). The ends were cut back, 6 bases at V and 0 bases at J, with 21 bases in the middle. The CDR3 sequence is 18 residues long. Germline V gene lookup returns CDR1 PRHDT and CDR2 FYEKMQ (reference sequence). The CDR3 region has the DNA TGTGCCAGCAGTCAAAGACGGAAGGACGGGAGCTCCTACAATGAGCAGTTCTTC. This sequence encodes CASSQRRKDGSSYNEQFF.

The rearrangement uses TRBV9 and TRBJ2-1; TRBD1 aligns across 11 bases. Germline CDR1 is SGDLS and CDR2 is YYNGEE. The CDR3 runs 14 residues. The junction had 6 bases not matched to a gene; V was cut back by 4 bases and J by 9 bases. Here the CDR3 DNA reads TGTGCCAGCAGCACGGACAGGGGGCTACGTGAGCAGTTCTTC. Translated: CASSTDRGLREQFF.

The chain links TRBV10-3 to TRBJ1-4; D gene unclear. V was clipped by 10 bases and J by 5 bases, with 8 bases between them. Looked up from germline, CDR1 is ENHRY and CDR2 is SYGVKD. CDR3 size: 11 residues. DNA of the CDR3: TGTGCCACCGAGTGGAATGAAAAACTGTTTTTT. Translating gives CATEWNEKLFF.

The V call is TRBV27, the J call TRBJ2-1; 7 bases line up with TRBD2. J gave up 2 bases and V 4 bases, and 2 bases lay outside the gene matches. Per germline, CDR1 MNHEY and CDR2 SMNVEV (reference sequence). This CDR3 has 14 residues. CDR3 DNA sequence: TGTGCCAGCAGTTCGGGGGGTCCCTACAATGAGCAGTTCTTC. Encoded protein: CASSSGGPYNEQFF.

The chain links TRBV7-8 to TRBJ2-2, with 7 bases lining up with TRBD1. V was pared by 5 bases and J by 7 bases, with 7 bases of the junction left unmatched. There are 14 residues in the CDR3. Germline V gives CDR1 SGHVS, CDR2 FQNEAQ. The CDR3 nucleotides are TGTGCCAGCAGCGCCGACAGGGTAGGCGGGGAGCTGTTTTTT. It yields the protein CASSADRVGGELFF.

The J gene is TRBJ2-3, the V gene TRBV9, with 11 bases matching TRBD2. The CDR3 extends over 17 amino acids. Trimming cost V 0 bases and J 3 bases; bases outside gene matches: 6. Germline CDR1 SGDLS, CDR2 YYNGEE. Written as DNA, the CDR3 is TGTGCCAGCAGCGTAGTGGGACTAGCGGTTGGGACAGATACGCAGTATTTT. Translated, it gives CASSVVGLAVGTDTQYF.

This clone occurred once. This chain links TRBV6-4 with TRBJ2-7, with 14 positions matching TRBD2. Germline lookup yields CDR1 MRHNA and CDR2 SNTAGT. The J segment lost 3 bases and the V segment lost 4 bases, leaving 14 bases of the junction unmatched. The CDR3 runs 19 residues. The chain's CDR3 is CASSAPSPKTSGRGYEQYF. The CDR3 DNA is TGTGCCAGCAGTGCCCCCTCCCCAAAGACTAGCGGGAGGGGCTACGAGCAGTACTTC.

The V call is TRBV19, the J call TRBJ1-5, with D possibly TRBD1 on 6 matching bases. The CDR3 contains 14 residues. V lost 6 bases and J lost 0, with 9 bases in between. Germline loops: CDR1 LNHDA, CDR2 SQIVND (reference sequence). The CDR3 protein is CASRNRDSNQPQHF. The CDR3 DNA follows: TGTGCCAGTAGGAACAGGGATAGCAATCAGCCCCAGCATTTT.

This sequence joins TRBV2 and TRBJ2-7; TRBD2 matches at 9 bases. The CDR3 totals 14 residues. The V gene's germline CDR1 is SNHLY and CDR2 FYNNEI. After removal of 7 bases from V and 4 bases from J, the junction contained 8 bases not matched to a gene. The CDR3 region is CASTHGLARYEQYF. CDR3 sequence (DNA): TGTGCCAGCACCCACGGACTAGCGCGGTACGAGCAGTACTTC.

Points on this clone: Compared with germline, one end of the junction differs, possibly owing to a read error. The rearrangement joins TRBV7-2 to TRBJ2-7, with 16 bases lining up with TRBD2. Germline-derived CDR1 and CDR2 are SGHTA and FQGNSA. The length of the CDR3 is 19 residues. The CDR3 region is CASSLALGLAGGPTYEQYF. CDR3 coding DNA: TGTGCCAGCAGCCTAGCACTGGGACTAGCGGGAGGGCCTACCTACGAGCAGTACTTC.

This chain connects TRBV7-3 to TRBJ1-1; D is uncertain. V dropped 4 bases and J dropped 4 bases, with 10 bases sitting between them. Germline V gene data show CDR1 as SGHTA and CDR2 as FQGTGA. This CDR3 spans 13 amino acids. The CDR3 reads CASSSDRGTEAFF. CDR3 coding DNA: TGTGCCAGCAGCTCCGACCGGGGCACTGAAGCTTTCTTT. The complete variable domain, with remaining parts taken from reference TRBV7-3 and TRBJ1-1, reads GAGVSQTPSNKVTEKGKYVELRCDPISGHTALYWYRQSLGQGPEFLIYFQGTGAADDSGLPNDRFFAVRPEGSVSTLKIQRTERGDSAVYLCASSSDRGTEAFFGQGTRLTVV.

This clone was detected only once. The rearrangement joins TRBV11-3 to TRBJ2-2, with D maybe TRBD2 (6 bases). Per germline, CDR1 SGHNT and CDR2 YENEEA. V was cut by 5 bases and J by 6 bases, with 16 bases left in between. The CDR3 has 15 residues. The CDR3 reads CASSPWRAPPGELFF. DNA of the CDR3: TGTGCCAGCAGCCCCTGGAGGGCCCCCCCCGGGGAGCTGTTTTTT. The complete variable domain, with remaining parts taken from reference TRBV11-3 and TRBJ2-2, reads EAGVVQSPRYKIIEKKQPVAFWCNPISGHNTLYWYLQNLGQGPELLIRYENEEAVDDSQLPKDRFSAERLKGVDSTLKIQPAELGDSAVYLCASSPWRAPPGELFFGEGSRLTVL.

The chain employs TRBV27 and TRBJ1-1; perhaps TRBD1 as D (6 bases). The CDR3 consists of 16 residues. The V end was cut by 4 bases, the J end by 4 bases, with 19 bases between. Per germline, CDR1 MNHEY and CDR2 SMNVEV (reference sequence). CDR3 loop: CASSSRPLRGGTEAFF. The CDR3 DNA reads as TGTGCCAGCAGTTCCCGCCCGCTCAGAGGGGGCACTGAAGCTTTCTTT.

The chain has TRBV5-1 and TRBJ2-5, with 9 bases aligning to TRBD1. This CDR3 contains 15 residues. V was clipped by 0 bases and J by 5 bases; unmatched bases: 5. The germline CDR1 and CDR2 sequences are SGHRS and YFSETQ. CDR3 amino acids: CASSLGTGASETQYF. In DNA, the CDR3 is TGCGCCAGCAGCTTGGGGACAGGGGCAAGCGAGACCCAGTACTTC.

This chain uses TRBV28 with TRBJ2-5, with unresolved D. This CDR3 contains 13 residues. Per germline, CDR1 MDHEN and CDR2 SYDVKM. Trimming took 6 bases from V and 5 from J, leaving 13 bases between them. CDR3 sequence reads: CASSPPATETQYF. CDR3 nucleotides: TGTGCCAGCAGCCCACCAGCGACCGAGACCCAGTACTTC.

The chain has TRBV21-1 and TRBJ1-3. TRBV21-1 is a documented pseudogene. The CDR3 is 19 amino acids. The CDR3 bases are TGTGCCAGCAGCAAAAGCCGCTGCGGGACTCCAGTCTCTGGAAACACCATATATTTT. Translated: CASSKSRCGTPVSGNTIYF.